This T cell receptor (beta chain) was captured in a study of T-cell memory formation after mild COVID-19. Study-wide background: Each donor largely had its own TCR clusters. Study-level results: Contracting clones from day 15 to 85 had balanced CD4/CD8; later expanders favoured CD4+.

TCRdb used MiXCR to reprocess the 5' RACE reads, holding one entry per CDR3 protein. There are tens of thousands of distinct CDR3 sequences in the sample; roughly 8% occur only once, and 1.4% lies in the top ten. This clonotype was observed a handful of times. Its antigen remains unidentified. This CDR3 region has 13 residues. Germline V CDR1 and CDR2: DFQATT, SNEGSKA (reference sequence). The V and J ends lost 3 bases and 4 bases respectively, with 10 bases between them. The chain recombines TRBV20-1 with TRBJ1-5; D not resolved. The specimen sequenced was PBMCs or a T cell subset sorted from them (not recorded which). This sequence was found in a man aged 18 to 30 who had mild COVID-19 (a few samples of this study predate the infection). Cell type and time point are not known. The CDR3 DNA is TGCAGTGCTAGTCGGAGTTTGAATCAGCCCCAGCATTTT. Translated: CSASRSLNQPQHF.